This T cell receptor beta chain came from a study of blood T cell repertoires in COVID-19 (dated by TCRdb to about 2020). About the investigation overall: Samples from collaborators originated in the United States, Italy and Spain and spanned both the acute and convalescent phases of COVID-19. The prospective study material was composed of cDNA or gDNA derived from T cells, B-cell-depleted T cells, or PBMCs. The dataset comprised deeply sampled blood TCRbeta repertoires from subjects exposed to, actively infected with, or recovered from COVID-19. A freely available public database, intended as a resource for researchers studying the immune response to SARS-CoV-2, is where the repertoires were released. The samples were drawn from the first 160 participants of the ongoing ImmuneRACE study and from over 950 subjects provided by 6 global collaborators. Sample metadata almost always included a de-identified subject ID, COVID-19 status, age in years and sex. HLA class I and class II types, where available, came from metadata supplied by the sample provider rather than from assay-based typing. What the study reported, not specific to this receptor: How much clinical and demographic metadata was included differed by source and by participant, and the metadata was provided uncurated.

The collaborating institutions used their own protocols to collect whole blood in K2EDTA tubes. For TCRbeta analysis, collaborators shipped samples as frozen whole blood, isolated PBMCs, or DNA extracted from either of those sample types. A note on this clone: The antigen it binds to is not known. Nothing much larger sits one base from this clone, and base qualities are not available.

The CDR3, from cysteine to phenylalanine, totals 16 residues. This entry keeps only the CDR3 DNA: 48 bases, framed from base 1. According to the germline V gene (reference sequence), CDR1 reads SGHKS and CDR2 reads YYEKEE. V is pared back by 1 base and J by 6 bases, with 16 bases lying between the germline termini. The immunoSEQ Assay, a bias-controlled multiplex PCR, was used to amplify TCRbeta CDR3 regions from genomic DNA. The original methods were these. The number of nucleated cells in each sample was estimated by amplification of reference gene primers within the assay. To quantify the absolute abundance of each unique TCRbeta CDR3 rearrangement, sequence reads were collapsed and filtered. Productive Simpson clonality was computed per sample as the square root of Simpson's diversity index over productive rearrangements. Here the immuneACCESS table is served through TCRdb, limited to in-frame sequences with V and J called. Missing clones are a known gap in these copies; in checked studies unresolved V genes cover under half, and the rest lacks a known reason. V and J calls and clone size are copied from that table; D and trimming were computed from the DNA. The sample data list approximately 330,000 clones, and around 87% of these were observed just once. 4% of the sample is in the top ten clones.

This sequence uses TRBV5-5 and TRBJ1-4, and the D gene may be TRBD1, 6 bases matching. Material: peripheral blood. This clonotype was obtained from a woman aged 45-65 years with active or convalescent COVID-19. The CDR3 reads CASSLHTLAGDEKLFF. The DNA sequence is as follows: TGTGCCAGCAGCTTGCACACTCTGGCAGGGGATGAAAAACTGTTTTTT. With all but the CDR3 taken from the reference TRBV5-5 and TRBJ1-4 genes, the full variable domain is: DAGVTQSPTHLIKTRGQQVTLRCSPISGHKSVSWYQQVLGQGPQFIFQYYEKEERGRGNFPDRFSARQFPNYSSELNVNALLLGDSALYLCASSLHTLAGDEKLFFGSGTQLSVL.